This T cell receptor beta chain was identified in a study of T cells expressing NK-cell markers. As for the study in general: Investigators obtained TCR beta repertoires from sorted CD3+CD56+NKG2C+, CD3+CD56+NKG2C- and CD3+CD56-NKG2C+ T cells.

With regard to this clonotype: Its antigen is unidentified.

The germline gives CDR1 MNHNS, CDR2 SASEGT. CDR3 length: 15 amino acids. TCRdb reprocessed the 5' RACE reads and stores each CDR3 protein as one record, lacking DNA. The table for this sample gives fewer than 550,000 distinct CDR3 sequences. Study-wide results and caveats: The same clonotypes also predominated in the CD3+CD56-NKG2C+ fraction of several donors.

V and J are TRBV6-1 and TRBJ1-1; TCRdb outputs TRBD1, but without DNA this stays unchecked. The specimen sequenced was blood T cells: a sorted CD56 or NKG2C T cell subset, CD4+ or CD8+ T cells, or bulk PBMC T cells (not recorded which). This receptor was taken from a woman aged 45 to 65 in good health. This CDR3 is CAMGGGREVGTEAFF.